The subject of this entry is one TCR beta chain. Participants spanned ages roughly 18 to 95 years and resided in around 25 US areas. Two negative PCRs, clearance, or symptom resolution characterized the recovered Cohort 3 donors. Authors' methods: Reference gene primer amplification gave estimated nucleated cell counts. Assay: immunoSEQ multiplex PCR; the TCRdb copy retains only in-frame clones and omits some. The V and J calls and clone size are taken from that table; D and trimming were inferred from the DNA. The sample lists approximately 390,000 clones, approximately 87% occurring once. This sample stems from a study of blood T cell repertoires in COVID-19. Study-wide context: The cDNA or gDNA used as material had been derived from T cells, B-cell-depleted T cells, or PBMCs.

V lost 3 bases to trimming and J lost 0 bases; unmatched junction nucleotides: 7. The germline gives CDR1 ENHRY, CDR2 SYGVKD. CDR3 length: 16 amino acids. This TCR was recovered from a woman in her forties or fifties who had recovered from COVID-19. The genes are TRBV10-3 and TRBJ1-1; 7 bases map to TRBD1. Sequencing was done on a sample of PBMCs or T cells enriched from blood (not recorded which). For the CDR3, the DNA is TGTGCCATCAGTGAAGACAGGGAGGATTTGAACACTGAAGCTTTCTTT. This gives the protein CAISEDREDLNTEAFF.